This T cell receptor (beta chain) derives from a study of OX40 agonist ivuxolimab in advanced cancers. Study-level background: Ivuxolimab was an agonistic, fully human IgG2 monoclonal antibody directed against OX40 (CD134), a costimulatory receptor. Intravenous ivuxolimab was administered to patients every 2 weeks at six dose levels: 0.01, 0.1, 0.3, 1.5, 3 and 10 mg/kg. Of the approximately 50 dose-escalation patients, hepatocellular carcinoma was present in about 19, melanoma in around 15, renal cell carcinoma in 9 and head and neck cancer in 9. In the dose-escalation cohort, roughly 82% of patients were male, and the mean age was roughly 56 years with a range of about 20 to 80. Patients were allowed to have had prior anti-PD-1, anti-PD-L1 or anti-CTLA-4 therapy, and around two fifths of the dose-escalation patients had been treated with checkpoint inhibitors. Partial responses were achieved by three dose-escalation patients, of whom one had hepatocellular carcinoma and two had cutaneous melanoma. Peripheral TCRbeta sequencing aimed to test whether ivuxolimab altered TCR sequence diversity and caused clonal T-cell expansion. The paper covers the monotherapy dose-escalation part of the phase I ivuxolimab trial, which included N = 52 patients.

The paper as a whole reports these results and caveats: Clonal expansion of both CD4+ and CD8+ blood T cells was observed from baseline to week 6 at doses 0.1 to 3.0 mg/kg. Low levels of normalized T-cell clonal expansion were also seen in some patients who did not respond. In partial responders in the 0.1-3.0 mg/kg groups, normalized peripheral clonal expansion was found to be among the lowest, especially among CD8+ T cells. Which antigens the clonally expanded peripheral T cells were specific for was not determined. On average, CD8+ T cells showed more expanded clones than CD4+ T cells after ivuxolimab.

As concerns this clone: It has no known antigen specificity. Base qualities are missing; no much larger clone stands one base away.

The CDR3 numbers 15 residues from cysteine through phenylalanine. Here the CDR3 DNA is all that survives: 45 bases in frame from base 1. V and J lose 2 bases and 4 bases, and a span of 14 bases separates them. Via the germline V gene, CDR1 is MDHEN and CDR2 SYDVKM. To sequence the TCRbeta CDR3 region, genomic DNA was isolated from the sorted cells. The immunoSEQ Assay was used to sequence the TCRbeta CDR3 regions. This immuneACCESS table, as held by TCRdb, lists in-frame sequences with V and J called but not all clones. Of the missing ones, under half trace to an unresolved V gene in checked studies; the others have no known cause. A total of approximately 66,000 clones appear in this sample, 75% to 90% of them only once. Around 3.5% of the sample comes from the top ten. Patients with a history of autoimmune disease or receiving systemic immunosuppression were excluded from the trial. Peripheral blood for TCR sequencing was drawn from every dose cohort at baseline, at cycle 4 day 1 and at cycle 7 day 1. Samples came from an open-label, multicenter, first-in-human phase I dose-escalation trial of ivuxolimab. Adults with locally advanced or metastatic head and neck squamous cell, hepatocellular, melanoma or renal cell carcinoma were enrolled in the trial. Before TCR sequencing, CD4+ and CD8+ T cells were separately sorted from peripheral blood.

The source material was CD4+ or CD8+ T cells sorted from blood, sampled in a trial of the OX40 agonist ivuxolimab. The chain employs TRBV28 and TRBJ1-2; TRBD1 is a weak D gene call, 6 bases matching. The receptor comes from an adult with an advanced solid tumor such as melanoma, head and neck, liver or kidney cancer. The CDR3 protein sequence reads: CASSLGGQSSYGYTF. The DNA sequence follows: TGTGCCAGCAGTTTAGGAGGACAGTCTTCCTATGGCTACACCTTC.